The 23 T cell receptor beta chains in this list originate from one sample, sequenced in a study of shared clonotypes between healthy human individuals. TCRdb's copy holds only in-frame clones and misses some; the assay was immunoSEQ multiplex PCR. The sample has around 650,000 clones; around 96% are singletons. It was CD45RO-negative cells, positively selected for CCR7, that made up naive CD8 cells, with terminally differentiated effector memory CD45RA+ cells excluded. The sequencing input was naive CD8+ T cells sorted from blood. The receptors derive from a woman in her thirties in good health.

The V and J genes are TRBV7-2 and TRBJ1-5, with TRBD1 matching 8 bases. The CDR3 extends over 16 amino acids. J was trimmed by 2 bases and V by 5 bases; bases with no gene match: 8. CDR1 SGHTA and CDR2 FQGNSA come from the germline V gene. CDR3 loop: CASSLTGAGRNQPQHF. The CDR3 DNA sequence: TGTGCCAGCAGCCTGACAGGGGCCGGCCGCAATCAGCCCCAGCATTTT.

The chain couples TRBV9 to TRBJ1-1, with unresolved D. Germline V gene data show CDR1 as SGDLS and CDR2 as YYNGEE. The CDR3 has 12 amino acids. Trimming left V 3 bases short and J 1 base short, with 4 bases between. The CDR3 here is CASSDSNTEAFF. CDR3 coding DNA: TGTGCCAGCAGCGACTCGAACACTGAAGCTTTCTTT. The full variable domain, its missing parts supplied by reference TRBV9 and TRBJ1-1, is DSGVTQTPKHLITATGQRVTLRCSPRSGDLSVYWYQQSLDQGLQFLIQYYNGEERAKGNILERFSAQQFPDLHSELNLSSLELGDSALYFCASSDSNTEAFFGQGTRLTVV.

The chain joins TRBV15 to TRBJ2-7; no clear D gene. Germline CDR1 reads LNHNV; CDR2 reads YYDKDF (reference sequence). The V and J ends lost 1 base and 4 bases respectively, with 17 bases between them. The length of the CDR3 is 16 residues. The CDR3 loop is CATSRGSGGSFYEQYF. The DNA for the CDR3 is TGTGCCACCAGCAGAGGATCTGGCGGATCATTTTACGAGCAGTACTTC. Using reference TRBV15 and TRBJ2-7 for the parts outside the CDR3, the full variable domain is DAMVIQNPRYQVTQFGKPVTLSCSQTLNHNVMYWYQQKSSQAPKLLFHYYDKDFNNEADTPDNFQSRRPNTSFCFLDIRSPGLGDTAMYLCATSRGSGGSFYEQYFGPGTRLTVT.

This clone appeared once. This chain uses TRBV28 with TRBJ2-6; D is ambiguous. Germline V gives CDR1 MDHEN, CDR2 SYDVKM. CDR3 length: 15 amino acids. Trimming left V 7 bases short and J 0 bases short, with 10 bases between. The CDR3 region is CASTRHTSGANVLTF. The CDR3 coding sequence is TGTGCCAGCACCCGACACACCTCTGGGGCCAACGTCCTGACTTTC.

The chain carries TRBV27 and TRBJ2-7, with TRBD1 matching 11 bases. V shed 7 bases and J 5 bases; nucleotides not matched to a gene: 4. The CDR3 is made up of 13 amino acids. Germline-derived CDR1 and CDR2 are MNHEY and SMNVEV (reference sequence). CDR3 nucleotide sequence: TGTGCCAGCACTGGACAGGGGGCAAACGAGCAGTACTTC. Residues: CASTGQGANEQYF.

Written as DNA, the CDR3 is TGTGCCAGCAGCCGGCGGCGGGGGGACACTGAAGCTTTCTTT. This sequence encodes CASSRRRGDTEAFF. V and J are TRBV4-2 and TRBJ1-1; D may be TRBD1 (5 bases). The CDR3 totals 14 residues. The germline V and J ends were trimmed by 4 bases and 3 bases, with 12 bases remaining between them. The V gene's germline CDR1 is LGHNA and CDR2 YNFKEQ.

The chain links TRBV28 to TRBJ2-1; the D is unclear. The germline V gene encodes CDR1 MDHEN and CDR2 SYDVKM. Deletions cut 6 bases from V and 0 bases from J, with 15 bases between. This CDR3 is built from 16 residues. The CDR3 nucleotides are TGTGCCAGCAGGCCAGGACCACCTCTCTCCTACAATGAGCAGTTCTTC. Amino acid sequence: CASRPGPPLSYNEQFF.

This clone was observed once. The chain employs TRBV9 and TRBJ2-5; D call uncertain. TRBJ2-7 explains the end of the DNA better; the J call may be wrong. Germline V gene sequence: CDR1 SGDLS, CDR2 YYNGEE. The CDR3 has 14 amino acids. CDR3 nucleotide sequence: TGTGCCAGCAGCGTAGGCCAGGACCACTACGAGCAGTACTTC. Residues: CASSVGQDHYEQYF.

The genes are TRBV7-8 and TRBJ1-4, with unresolved D. V was shortened by 1 base and J by 6 bases, with 9 bases between the two germline ends. The CDR3 contains 14 residues. Germline V gives CDR1 SGHVS, CDR2 FQNEAQ. The CDR3 is CASSLEGGYEKLFF. DNA for the CDR3: TGTGCCAGCAGCTTAGAGGGAGGATATGAAAAACTGTTTTTT.

V and J are TRBV28 and TRBJ2-5; D tentatively fits TRBD1 or TRBD2 (5 bases each). The V gene's germline CDR1 is MDHEN and CDR2 SYDVKM. Trimming left V 3 bases short and J 8 bases short, with 13 bases between. This CDR3 has 13 amino acids. CDR3 in amino acids: CASSFRGGPTQYF. CDR3 sequence (DNA): TGTGCCAGCAGTTTTCGGGGCGGGCCAACCCAGTACTTC.

In its sample, this clone was seen a few times. Other nucleotide sequences from this sample produce the same CDR3. The rearrangement links TRBV10-1 to TRBJ2-7; no definite D call. Germline CDR1 WNHNN, CDR2 SYGVQD (reference sequence). Between the trimmed V and J ends, which lost 3 bases and 2 bases, there was a span of 5 bases. This CDR3 is 12 amino acids long. The CDR3 nucleotides are TGCGCCAGCAGTGACCGCCCCTACGAGCAGTACTTC. Protein: CASSDRPYEQYF.

The chain joins TRBV28 to TRBJ1-5; D unclear. V lost 6 bases to trimming and J lost 7 bases, with 13 bases between them. Germline assignment: CDR1 MDHEN and CDR2 SYDVKM. The CDR3 consists of 13 residues. The CDR3 coding sequence is TGTGCCAGCAGCCCCATGGCTCGCCAGCCCCAGCATTTT. It specifies CASSPMARQPQHF.

V gene TRBV7-2 combines with J gene TRBJ2-7, with a possible D match to TRBD2 (6 bases). V lost 3 bases and J lost 4, with 16 bases in between. Germline CDR1 reads SGHTA; CDR2 reads FQGNSA. The CDR3 totals 15 residues. The DNA of the CDR3 is TGTGCCAGCAGCTTTACCTGGCGGGATCGATACGAGCAGTACTTC. Translation gives CASSFTWRDRYEQYF.

The chain links TRBV28 to TRBJ1-5; 7 bases match TRBD1. Looked up from germline, CDR1 is MDHEN and CDR2 is SYDVKM. The V segment lost 6 bases and the J segment 9 bases; nucleotides outside the gene matches: 14. CDR3 length equals 15 residues. The CDR3 here is CASSLDDRVVRPQHF. The CDR3 nucleotides read TGTGCCAGCAGCCTTGACGACAGGGTGGTGCGGCCCCAGCATTTT.

Of note for this clone: The same CDR3 can be traced to other DNA sequences in this sample. This rearrangement joins TRBV27 to TRBJ1-2; 11 nucleotides line up with TRBD1. CDR3 length equals 15 residues. J lost 4 bases, V lost 2 bases, and 3 bases had no gene match. The germline V gene encodes CDR1 MNHEY and CDR2 SMNVEV (reference sequence). CDR3 nucleotides: TGTGCCAGCAGTTTAAGGACAGGGGGCGGCTATGGCTACACCTTC. Protein sequence: CASSLRTGGGYGYTF.

The chain carries TRBV27 and TRBJ2-1; tentatively, D is TRBD2 (5 bases). Trimming took off 0 bases at V and 9 bases at J, with 15 bases between the two ends. The V gene's germline CDR1 is MNHEY and CDR2 SMNVEV (reference sequence). CDR3 length equals 15 residues. CDR3 coding DNA: TGTGCCAGCAGTTTATCGTTGGGGAGCTTGAGTGAGCAGTTCTTC. Its protein product is CASSLSLGSLSEQFF.

The chain's CDR3 is CASTETLMNTEAFF. As DNA, the CDR3 is TGCGCCAGCACTGAGACCCTTATGAACACTGAAGCTTTCTTT. The gene calls are TRBV5-1 and TRBJ1-1; D not certain. The length of the CDR3 is 14 residues. Germline V gene sequence: CDR1 SGHRS, CDR2 YFSETQ. V lost 6 bases and J lost 0, with 12 bases in between.

The V gene is TRBV29-1, the J gene TRBJ2-4; TRBD1 might be the D (5 bases). In germline, CDR1 is SQVTM, CDR2 ANQGSEA. V was trimmed by 0 bases and J by 9 bases, leaving 12 bases between them. This CDR3 spans 13 amino acids. CDR3 amino acids: CSVEDQGTGIQYF. CDR3 nucleotide sequence: TGCAGCGTTGAAGATCAGGGCACCGGCATTCAGTACTTC.

The chain couples TRBV7-9 to TRBJ2-1, with 8 bases that match TRBD1. Germline trimming cut 1 base from V and 4 bases from J; bases unmatched to any gene: 3. This CDR3 contains 15 residues. Germline CDR1 is SEHNR and CDR2 is FQNEAQ (reference sequence). The CDR3 region has the DNA TGTGCCAGCAGCTTAGTACAGGGGGTTTACAATGAGCAGTTCTTC. Translation gives CASSLVQGVYNEQFF.

The chain employs TRBV28 and TRBJ2-7, with D perhaps TRBD1 (6 bases). V was cut by 6 bases and J by 2 bases, with 14 bases left in between. Germline V CDR1 and CDR2: MDHEN, SYDVKM. This CDR3 spans 14 amino acids. DNA for the CDR3: TGTGCCAGCAGCCCCGACAGGTCCGCCTACGAGCAGTACTTC. Translation gives CASSPDRSAYEQYF.

The chain carries TRBV30 and TRBJ2-1, with 10 bases that match TRBD2. V was pared by 1 base and J by 4 bases, with 1 base of the junction left unmatched. The germline V gene has CDR1 GTSNPN and CDR2 SVGIG (reference sequence). The CDR3 length is 14 residues. The CDR3 region has the DNA TGTGCCTGGAGTGGGACTAGCGGTTACAATGAGCAGTTCTTC. As protein: CAWSGTSGYNEQFF.

This clone was seen a single time. This chain joins TRBV28 and TRBJ2-1; the D gene is possibly TRBD2 (6 bases). There are 14 residues in the CDR3. Trimming removed 5 bases at V and 6 bases at J, with 14 bases between. CDR1 MDHEN and CDR2 SYDVKM come from the germline V gene. Here the CDR3 reads CASSLDGGANEQFF. The CDR3 region has the DNA TGTGCCAGCAGTCTTGACGGGGGAGCCAATGAGCAGTTCTTC.

The chain links TRBV6-5 to TRBJ1-2; TRBD1 might be the D (6 bases). The V gene lost 2 bases and the J gene lost 6 bases, with 16 bases spanning the gap. CDR1 is MNHEY, CDR2 SVGAGI, per germline. The CDR3 loop spans 15 amino acids. The CDR3 sequence is CASSYPNRGEDGYTF. The CDR3 DNA reads TGTGCCAGCAGTTACCCGAATAGGGGGGAAGATGGCTACACCTTC.